Listed below are T cell receptor beta chains from one sample, sequenced in a study of blood T cells in healthy people across ages. MiXCR was run by TCRdb on the 5' RACE reads, yielding one entry per CDR3 protein. The sample records 600,000 to 650,000 distinct CDR3 sequences, about 54% being singletons. The sequenced sample was blood. These receptors all stem from a man aged 60 to 75 in good health. Both conserved end residues are part of each CDR3. A D gene is named only where the DNA matches it firmly. Size tells how often a clone was seen (once, few, many) or the class of an expanded clone, and some rows leave it out.

d_gene: -; j_gene: TRBJ2-5; len: 13; v_gene: TRBV29-1; abundance: -; CDR3nt: TGCAGCGTTGAAACAGGGCACCAAGAGACCCAGTACTTC; CDR3aa: CSVETGHQETQYF
d_gene: -; j_gene: TRBJ2-3; len: 14; v_gene: TRBV7-6; abundance: -; CDR3nt: TGTGCCAGCAGCTTAGCGGGGGCGCTCGATACGCAGTATTTT; CDR3aa: CASSLAGALDTQYF
d_gene: -; j_gene: TRBJ2-5; len: 16; v_gene: TRBV9; abundance: -; CDR3nt: TGTGCCAGCAGCGTAGATTCCTTCGTGGGAGGAGAGACCCAGTACTTC; CDR3aa: CASSVDSFVGGETQYF
d_gene: -; j_gene: TRBJ2-3; len: 15; v_gene: TRBV4-1; abundance: -; CDR3nt: TGCGCCAGCAGCCGTCGACTAGATCGCACAGATACGCAGTATTTT; CDR3aa: CASSRRLDRTDTQYF
d_gene: TRBD1; j_gene: TRBJ1-1; len: 18; v_gene: TRBV6-4; abundance: once; CDR3nt: TGTGCCAGCAGTGGGCCCGACAGGGACTCGTTCATGAACACTGAAGCTTTCTTT; CDR3aa: CASSGPDRDSFMNTEAFF
d_gene: -; j_gene: TRBJ1-2; len: 14; v_gene: TRBV28; abundance: -; CDR3nt: TGTGCCAGCAGTTTACCCCCAGGGGCAGGGGGCTACACCTTC; CDR3aa: CASSLPPGAGGYTF
d_gene: -; j_gene: TRBJ1-1; len: 14; v_gene: TRBV2; abundance: -; CDR3nt: TGTGCCAGCCCGCGCGTTCGGGGGAGCACTGAAGCTTTCTTT; CDR3aa: CASPRVRGSTEAFF
d_gene: TRBD1; j_gene: TRBJ2-7; len: 18; v_gene: TRBV7-2; abundance: -; CDR3nt: TGTGCCAGCAGCTTAGTAGGGACAGGGGCCCTAGGCCAGCGCGAGCAGTACTTC; CDR3aa: CASSLVGTGALGQREQYF
d_gene: TRBD2; j_gene: TRBJ2-5; len: 17; v_gene: TRBV5-1; abundance: -; CDR3nt: TGCGCCAGCAGCTTGGCCGCGGCGGGGGGCTACCAAGAGACCCAGTACTTC; CDR3aa: CASSLAAAGGYQETQYF
d_gene: -; j_gene: TRBJ2-7; len: 14; v_gene: TRBV2; abundance: -; CDR3nt: TGTGCCAGCAGAAGGACCGCTAGCTCCTACGAGCAGTACTTC; CDR3aa: CASRRTASSYEQYF
d_gene: TRBD2; j_gene: TRBJ2-5; len: 13; v_gene: TRBV2; abundance: once; CDR3nt: TGTGCCAGCAAGCGGGACTACCAAGAGACCCAGTACTTC; CDR3aa: CASKRDYQETQYF
d_gene: -; j_gene: TRBJ2-3; len: 16; v_gene: TRBV6-5; abundance: -; CDR3nt: TGTGCCAGCAGATCTCCTTCGCAGGTTGGGACAGATACGCAGTATTTT; CDR3aa: CASRSPSQVGTDTQYF
d_gene: -; j_gene: TRBJ2-5; len: 12; v_gene: TRBV29-1; abundance: few; CDR3nt: TGCAGCGTTGAAGTCGGGCGGGAGACCCAGTACTTC; CDR3aa: CSVEVGRETQYF
d_gene: -; j_gene: TRBJ1-4; len: 14; v_gene: TRBV20-1; abundance: once; CDR3nt: TGCAGTGCACGGAGGGGGGCCCCGAATGAAAAACTGTTTTTT; CDR3aa: CSARRGAPNEKLFF
d_gene: TRBD1; j_gene: TRBJ2-5; len: 14; v_gene: TRBV6-1; abundance: -; CDR3nt: TGTGCCAGCAGTGAAGCGACAGGGTCCGAGACCCAGTACTTC; CDR3aa: CASSEATGSETQYF
d_gene: TRBD2; j_gene: TRBJ2-1; len: 16; v_gene: TRBV5-1; abundance: -; CDR3nt: TGCGCCAGCAGCTTGGAAGGGCGGGGGTCCTACAATGAGCAGTTCTTC; CDR3aa: CASSLEGRGSYNEQFF
d_gene: -; j_gene: TRBJ1-2; len: 14; v_gene: TRBV7-2; abundance: -; CDR3nt: TGTGCCAGCAGCTTATCGATTGGTAACTATGGCTACACCTTC; CDR3aa: CASSLSIGNYGYTF
d_gene: -; j_gene: TRBJ2-5; len: 15; v_gene: TRBV20-1; abundance: few; CDR3nt: TGCAGTGCTAGTCCCTTTGGGGGTTACCAAGAGACCCAGTACTTC; CDR3aa: CSASPFGGYQETQYF
d_gene: TRBD1; j_gene: TRBJ1-4; len: 13; v_gene: TRBV29-1; abundance: few; CDR3nt: TGCAGCGCCGGACAGGGGGAGGGTGAAAAACTGTTTTTT; CDR3aa: CSAGQGEGEKLFF
d_gene: TRBD1; j_gene: TRBJ2-5; len: 13; v_gene: TRBV10-3; abundance: few; CDR3nt: TGTGCCACAAGGGGTGACAGGGGTGAGACCCAGTACTTC; CDR3aa: CATRGDRGETQYF
d_gene: TRBD2; j_gene: TRBJ2-5; len: 16; v_gene: TRBV4-2; abundance: -; CDR3nt: TGTGCCAGCAGCCCTCTCGGACTAGCGGTCCAAGAGACCCAGTACTTC; CDR3aa: CASSPLGLAVQETQYF
d_gene: TRBD2; j_gene: TRBJ2-7; len: 15; v_gene: TRBV20-1; abundance: -; CDR3nt: TGCAGTGCGGACAGGACTAGCGGGGCTTTCTCCGAGCAGTACTTC; CDR3aa: CSADRTSGAFSEQYF
d_gene: TRBD1; j_gene: TRBJ2-5; len: 16; v_gene: TRBV7-2; abundance: -; CDR3nt: TGTGCCAGCAGCTTAAGGGCGACAGGGGGCTGGGAGACCCAGTACTTC; CDR3aa: CASSLRATGGWETQYF